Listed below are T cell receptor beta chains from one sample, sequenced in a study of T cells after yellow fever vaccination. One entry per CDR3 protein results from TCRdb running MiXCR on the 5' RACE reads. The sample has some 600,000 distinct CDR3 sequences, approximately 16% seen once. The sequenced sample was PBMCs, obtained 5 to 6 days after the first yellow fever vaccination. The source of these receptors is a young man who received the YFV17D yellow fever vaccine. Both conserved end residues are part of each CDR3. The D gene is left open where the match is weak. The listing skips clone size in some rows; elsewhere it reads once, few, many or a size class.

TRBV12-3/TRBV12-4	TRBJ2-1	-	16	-	CASSFPARTDYNEQFF	TGTGCCAGCAGTTTCCCTGCACGGACAGATTACAATGAGCAGTTCTTC
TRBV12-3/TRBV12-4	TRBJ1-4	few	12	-	CASRPSGGQLFF	TGTGCCAGCAGACCCTCCGGGGGTCAACTGTTTTTT
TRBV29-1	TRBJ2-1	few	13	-	CSVYQGLNNEQFF	TGCAGCGTATATCAGGGGCTAAACAATGAGCAGTTCTTC
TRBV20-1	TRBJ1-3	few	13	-	CSAKIGAGNTIYF	TGCAGTGCCAAAATAGGAGCTGGAAACACCATATATTTT
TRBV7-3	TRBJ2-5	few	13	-	CASSRDGVKTQYF	TGTGCCAGCAGCCGGGATGGGGTGAAGACCCAGTACTTC
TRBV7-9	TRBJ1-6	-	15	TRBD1	CASIEGDRGNSPLHF	TGTGCCAGCATAGAGGGGGACAGGGGTAATTCACCCCTCCACTTT
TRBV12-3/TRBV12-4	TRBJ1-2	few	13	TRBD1	CASSYTGEDGYTF	TGTGCCAGCAGCTATACAGGGGAGGATGGCTACACCTTC
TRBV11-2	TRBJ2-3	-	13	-	CASSLDQRRGQYF	TGTGCCAGCAGCTTAGATCAGCGACGGGGGCAGTATTTT
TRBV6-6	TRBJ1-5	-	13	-	CASSYDLNQPQHF	TGTGCCAGCAGTTATGATCTTAATCAGCCCCAGCATTTT
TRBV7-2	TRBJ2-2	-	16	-	CASSLAVDYGTGELFF	TGTGCCAGCAGCTTAGCCGTTGACTATGGGACCGGGGAGCTGTTTTTT
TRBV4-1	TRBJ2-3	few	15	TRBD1	CASQAKGAPTDTQYF	TGCGCCAGCCAAGCCAAGGGGGCCCCCACAGATACGCAGTATTTT
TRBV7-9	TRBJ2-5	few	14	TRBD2	CASSFGGGGETQYF	TGTGCCAGCAGCTTTGGCGGGGGGGGGGAGACCCAGTACTTC
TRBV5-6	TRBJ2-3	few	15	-	CASSQGLGPTDTQYF	TGTGCCAGCAGCCAGGGACTCGGCCCCACAGATACGCAGTATTTT
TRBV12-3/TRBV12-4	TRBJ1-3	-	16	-	CASSGRQSTSGNTIYF	TGTGCCAGCAGTGGGCGACAATCAACCTCTGGAAACACCATATATTTT
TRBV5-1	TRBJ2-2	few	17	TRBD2	CASSSRTSPANTGELFF	TGCGCCAGCAGCTCAAGGACTAGCCCCGCGAACACCGGGGAGCTGTTTTTT
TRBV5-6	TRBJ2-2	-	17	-	CASSSTGYLSNTGELFF	TGTGCCAGCAGCTCGACAGGCTACCTTTCGAACACCGGGGAGCTGTTTTTT
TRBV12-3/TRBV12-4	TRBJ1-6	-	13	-	CASGLEGDSPLHF	TGTGCCAGCGGGTTGGAGGGGGATTCACCCCTCCACTTT
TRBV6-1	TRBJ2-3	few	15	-	CASSSRAGIHDTQYF	TGTGCCAGCAGCAGCAGGGCGGGGATCCACGATACGCAGTATTTT
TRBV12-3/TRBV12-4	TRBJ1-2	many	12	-	CASSWEKSGYTF	TGTGCCAGCAGTTGGGAGAAGAGCGGCTACACCTTC
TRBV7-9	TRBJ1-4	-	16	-	CASSLAETAENEKLFF	TGTGCCAGCAGCTTAGCGGAGACGGCAGAGAATGAAAAACTGTTTTTT
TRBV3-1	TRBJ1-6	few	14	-	CASSPLVRNSPLHF	TGTGCCAGCAGCCCTTTAGTTCGGAATTCACCCCTCCACTTT
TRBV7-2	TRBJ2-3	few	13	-	CASSLYYTDTQYF	TGTGCCAGCAGCTTATACTACACAGATACGCAGTATTTT